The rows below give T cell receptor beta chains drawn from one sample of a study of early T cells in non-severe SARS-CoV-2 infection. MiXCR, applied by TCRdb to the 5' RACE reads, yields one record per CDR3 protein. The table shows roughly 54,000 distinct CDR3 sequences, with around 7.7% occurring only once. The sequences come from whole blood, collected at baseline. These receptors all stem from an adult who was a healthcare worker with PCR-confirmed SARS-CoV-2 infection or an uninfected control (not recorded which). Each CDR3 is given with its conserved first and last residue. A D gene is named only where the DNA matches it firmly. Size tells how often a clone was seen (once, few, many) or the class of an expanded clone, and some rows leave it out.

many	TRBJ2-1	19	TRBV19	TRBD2	TGTGCCAGTCCTACGCGTACAAACACCGGGACTAGCGGAGCCAATGAGCAGTTCTTC	CASPTRTNTGTSGANEQFF
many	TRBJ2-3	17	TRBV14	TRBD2	TGTGCCAGCAGCCAAGACCGGCTAGCGGGAGGCACAGATACGCAGTATTTT	CASSQDRLAGGTDTQYF
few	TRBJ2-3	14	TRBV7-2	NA	TGTGCCAGCAGCATGGGGGTACGCCCGGATACGCAGTATTTT	CASSMGVRPDTQYF
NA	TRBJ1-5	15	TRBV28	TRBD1	TGTGCCAGCAGGATGGGACAGCGCCACAATCAGCCCCAGCATTTT	CASRMGQRHNQPQHF
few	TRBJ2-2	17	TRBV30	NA	TGTGCCTGGAGCCAATTGCGGATTTTGGCGAACACCGGGGAGCTGTTTTTT	CAWSQLRILANTGELFF
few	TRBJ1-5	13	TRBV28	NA	TGTGCCCTTGGACCGGGAGGGAAGCAGCCCCAGCATTTT	CALGPGGKQPQHF
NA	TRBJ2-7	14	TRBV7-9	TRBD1	TGTGCCAGCAGCTCCAGACAGGGTGCTGACGAGCAGTACTTC	CASSSRQGADEQYF
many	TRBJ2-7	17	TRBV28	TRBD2	TGTGCCAGCAGTTTTAAGCTAGCGGGGGCAAGCTCCTACGAGCAGTACTTC	CASSFKLAGASSYEQYF
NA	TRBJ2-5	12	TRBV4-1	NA	TGCGCCAGCAGCCAAGTCCCAGAGACCCAGTACTTC	CASSQVPETQYF
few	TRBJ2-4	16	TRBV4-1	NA	TGCGCCAGCAGCCAGGTTCTACCCTTGGCCAAAAACATTCAGTACTTC	CASSQVLPLAKNIQYF
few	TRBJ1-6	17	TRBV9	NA	TGTGCCAGCAGCGAAAGTCCCGGTCGACGAAATAATTCACCCCTCCACTTT	CASSESPGRRNNSPLHF
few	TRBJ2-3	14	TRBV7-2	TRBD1	TGTGCCAGCAGCCTAGGGGGCCTCCCAGATACGCAGTATTTT	CASSLGGLPDTQYF
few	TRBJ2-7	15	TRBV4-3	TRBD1	TGCGCCAGCAGCCAATTACAGGGGGCAGGGAACGAGCAGTACTTC	CASSQLQGAGNEQYF
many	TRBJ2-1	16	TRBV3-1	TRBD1	TGTGCCAGCAGCCACACGACAGGGGGAAACTACAATGAGCAGTTCTTC	CASSHTTGGNYNEQFF
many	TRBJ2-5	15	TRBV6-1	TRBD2	TGTGCCAGCAGTGAACTAGCGGGAGGGCAAGAGACCCAGTACTTC	CASSELAGGQETQYF
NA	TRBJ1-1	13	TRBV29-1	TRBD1	TGCAGCGTCGCGGGACAGGGGGTGGCTGAAGCTTTCTTT	CSVAGQGVAEAFF
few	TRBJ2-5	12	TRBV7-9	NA	TGTGCCAGCAGTGACCCAAAAGAGACCCAGTACTTC	CASSDPKETQYF
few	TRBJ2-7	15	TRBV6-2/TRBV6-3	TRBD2	TGTGCCAGCAGTACCGGGGGGGCGAGGACCTACGAGCAGTACTTC	CASSTGGARTYEQYF
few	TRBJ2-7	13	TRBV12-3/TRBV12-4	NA	TGTGCCAGCAGTTTGCCAGGGGATCGCGAGCAGTACTTC	CASSLPGDREQYF
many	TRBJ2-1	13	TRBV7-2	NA	TGTGCCAGCACCGAGACTGGTTACAATGAGCAGTTCTTC	CASTETGYNEQFF
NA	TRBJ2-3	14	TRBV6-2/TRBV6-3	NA	TGTGCCAGCAGTTACATTCGGAACACAGATACGCAGTATTTT	CASSYIRNTDTQYF
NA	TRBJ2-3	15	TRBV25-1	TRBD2	TGTGCCAGCAGCCCCCTAGCGGGGCGCACAGATACGCAGTATTTT	CASSPLAGRTDTQYF
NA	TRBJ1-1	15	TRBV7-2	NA	TGTGCCAGCAGCTTAGGACCGGGTATGAACACTGAAGCTTTCTTT	CASSLGPGMNTEAFF
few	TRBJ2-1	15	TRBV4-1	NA	TGCGCCAGCAGCCAAACAGAAAGCTCCTACAATGAGCAGTTCTTC	CASSQTESSYNEQFF
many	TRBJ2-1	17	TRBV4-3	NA	TGCGCCAGCAGCCAAGATCGTCACTTCAGCTCCTACAATGAGCAGTTCTTC	CASSQDRHFSSYNEQFF
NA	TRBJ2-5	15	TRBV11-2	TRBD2	TGTGCCAGCAGCTTGGAACGTAGCGGGAGAGAGACCCAGTACTTC	CASSLERSGRETQYF
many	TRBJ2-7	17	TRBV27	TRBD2	TGTGCCAGCAGTTCCCTAGCGCTAGCGGGGTACTCCTACGAGCAGTACTTC	CASSSLALAGYSYEQYF
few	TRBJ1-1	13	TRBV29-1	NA	TGCAGCGGCGTACAGGGATCGAACACTGAAGCTTTCTTT	CSGVQGSNTEAFF
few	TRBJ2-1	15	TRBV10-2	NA	TGCGCCAGCAGTGCCCTTCCGGGAGCGATGAATGAGCAGTTCTTC	CASSALPGAMNEQFF
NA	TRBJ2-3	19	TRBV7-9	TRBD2	TGTGCCAGCAGCACCAATCCGGGACTAGCGGAAACTAGCACAGATACGCAGTATTTT	CASSTNPGLAETSTDTQYF
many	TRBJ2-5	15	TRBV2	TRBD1	TGTGCCAGCAGTGAAGCGTTGACAGGGGAGGAGACCCAGTACTTC	CASSEALTGEETQYF
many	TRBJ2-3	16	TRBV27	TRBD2	TGTGCCAGCAGGGGAGAGCGGGAGGGCCGTGGTGATACGCAGTATTTT	CASRGEREGRGDTQYF
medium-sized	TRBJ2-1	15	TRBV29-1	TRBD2	TGCAGCTCCGAAGGTAGCGGGAGGGATTTAAATGAGCAGTTCTTC	CSSEGSGRDLNEQFF
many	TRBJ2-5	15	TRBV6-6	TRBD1	TGTGCCAGCAGTTACTCCCGGGACAGGGGAGAGACCCAGTACTTC	CASSYSRDRGETQYF
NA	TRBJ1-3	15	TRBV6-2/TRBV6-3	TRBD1	TGTGCCAGCAGTTACAGGAGGGACAGGCGGAACACCATATATTTT	CASSYRRDRRNTIYF
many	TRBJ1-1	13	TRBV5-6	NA	TGTGCCAGCAGCTCAGGACAGAACACTGAAGCTTTCTTT	CASSSGQNTEAFF
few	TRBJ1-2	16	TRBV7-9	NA	TGTGCCAGCAGCTCCTCCCTTGGGGGCGCCGGCTATGGCTACACCTTC	CASSSSLGGAGYGYTF
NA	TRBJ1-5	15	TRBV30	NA	TGTGCCTGGAGTAACCTCAAACAGGGACGCCAGCCCCAGCATTTT	CAWSNLKQGRQPQHF
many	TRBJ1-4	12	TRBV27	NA	TGTGCCAGCAGCTCCCTTAATGGAAAACTGTTTTTT	CASSSLNGKLFF